The clone carrying this TCR beta chain was detected ten times or more. The antigen is not known. TCRdb reprocessed the RACE reads via MiXCR and lists one record per CDR3 protein. The sample records 60,000 to 80,000 distinct CDR3 sequences, 5.5% to 7.5% being singletons. This sample is drawn from a study of human T cells and chemical hapten exposure. Study in general: Yields of TCR per sample differed, chiefly owing to small differences in pooled library volume. Study-level points and caveats: TCRs exceeding 1 in 1000 frequency stayed unchanged with DPC sensitization. Donors were affected by alopecia, so their immune reaction might vary from that of healthy individuals.

The sample's time point: pre-sensitization, week 0. As to treatment: therapeutic diphenylcyclopropenone sensitization with weekly scalp DPC. V lost 2 bases, J lost 6 bases, and 2 bases stayed unmatched. The germline CDR1 and CDR2 sequences are GTSNPN and SVGIG (reference sequence). CDR3 size: 14 residues. Here the sequenced sample was whole blood, taken in connection with sensitization to the hapten diphenylcyclopropenone (DPC). The clonotype was recovered from a woman in her 30s with alopecia areata. Some clones in this sample may be carry-over from other donors' samples. This rearrangement joins TRBV30 to TRBJ2-3, with 13 nucleotides matching TRBD2. CDR3 in amino acids: CAWSTSGGADTQYF. CDR3 DNA sequence: TGTGCCTGGAGTACTAGCGGGGGGGCGGATACGCAGTATTTT.